These T cell receptor beta chains were read from a single sample in a study of human T cells and chemical hapten exposure. TCRdb re-derived calls from the RACE reads in MiXCR, one entry per CDR3 protein. This table has about 140,000 distinct CDR3 sequences, 10% to 15% appearing once. The sequencing here drew on whole blood, taken in connection with sensitization to the hapten diphenylcyclopropenone (DPC). The receptors derive from a woman in her 50s with alopecia areata. Some clones in this sample may be carry-over from other donors' samples. Both conserved end residues are trimmed from each CDR3. The order of the fields is V gene, CDR3 length, D gene, J gene, CDR3 protein. D genes are given only for firm matches.

TRBV18	15	TRBD2	TRBJ2-1	ASSPLASGSSYNEQF
TRBV28	10	TRBD1	TRBJ2-7	ASSPDRDEQY
TRBV5-4	14	TRBD1	TRBJ2-3	ASSLMDRGQGDTQY
TRBV29-1	11	-	TRBJ1-1	SVVNTVNTEAF
TRBV20-1	11	-	TRBJ2-7	SAGPRVYYEQY
TRBV5-1	13	TRBD1	TRBJ1-5	ASSPGTAPNQPQH
TRBV7-3	13	-	TRBJ1-1	ASSLQKGTRAEAF
TRBV7-6	13	TRBD1	TRBJ1-2	ASSPRTGTNYGYT
TRBV7-8	11	-	TRBJ2-1	ASRPPGASEQF
TRBV4-1	14	TRBD2	TRBJ2-1	ASSQGLAGLGNEQF
TRBV7-2	12	-	TRBJ1-6	ASTLEGLGSPLH
TRBV9	14	-	TRBJ2-1	ASSAAPVGSFNEQF
TRBV10-3	13	TRBD2	TRBJ2-3	AISDASGRTDTQY
TRBV9	11	-	TRBJ2-5	ASSAPAGETQY
TRBV7-8	11	-	TRBJ1-5	ASSLHRDQPQH
TRBV20-1	11	-	TRBJ2-1	SARDPFRSEQF